These T cell receptor beta chains were read from a single sample in a study of CD8 T cells in Susac syndrome. From the immunoSEQ multiplex PCR reads, TCRdb called clonotypes with MiXCR, one entry per CDR3 protein. The repertoire consists of about 300,000 distinct CDR3 sequences, with about 85% occurring once and the leading ten covering over 0.095%. The sample comprised CD8+ T cells from PBMCs. These receptors came from a human donor with multiple sclerosis. Both conserved end residues are part of each CDR3. Fields, in order: clone size, J gene, D gene, V gene, CDR3 protein, CDR3 DNA. D genes are given only for firm matches. Clone size is given for some rows only: seen once, a few or many times, or a class if the clone is expanded.

>NA|TRBJ2-1|TRBD2|TRBV7-9
CASSYMGLPNPNEQFF
TGTGCCAGCAGCTACATGGGACTACCCAACCCCAATGAGCAGTTCTTC
>few|TRBJ2-7|NA|TRBV28
CASSYALGVSWQYF
TGTGCCAGCAGTTATGCGCTGGGCGTCAGCTGGCAGTACTTC
>NA|TRBJ2-7|TRBD1|TRBV6-5
CATMGTGSYEQYF
TGTGCCACCATGGGGACAGGGAGCTACGAGCAGTACTTC
>few|TRBJ2-1|NA|TRBV9
CASGGNEQFF
TGTGCCAGCGGGGGCAATGAGCAGTTCTTC
>NA|TRBJ2-1|TRBD2|TRBV2
CASRRETSGHNEQFF
TGTGCCAGCAGGCGCGAGACTAGCGGACACAATGAGCAGTTCTTC
>NA|TRBJ2-2|TRBD2|TRBV27
CASSLLLAGGPNGELFF
TGTGCCAGCAGTTTATTATTAGCGGGAGGGCCCAACGGGGAGCTGTTTTTT
>NA|TRBJ2-1|TRBD2|TRBV12-3/TRBV12-4
CASRTSGPTYYNEQFF
TGTGCCAGCAGAACTAGCGGGCCCACTTACTACAATGAGCAGTTCTTC
>NA|TRBJ2-3|NA|TRBV3-1
CASSQRRVGTDTQYF
TGTGCCAGCAGCCAGAGGAGGGTGGGCACAGATACGCAGTATTTT
>NA|TRBJ2-1|TRBD2|TRBV27
CATGDLAASYNEQFF
TGTGCCACCGGCGACCTAGCGGCGAGTTACAATGAGCAGTTCTTC
>NA|TRBJ1-1|TRBD1|TRBV9
CASSSGAGGTEAFF
TGTGCCAGCAGCTCGGGGGCAGGGGGGACTGAAGCTTTCTTT
>NA|TRBJ2-7|NA|TRBV7-9
CATSRGPVREQYF
TGTGCCACCAGTCGGGGGCCGGTTAGGGAGCAGTACTTC
>NA|TRBJ1-3|NA|TRBV2
CASLRGQTYSGNTIYF
TGTGCCAGCCTGAGAGGACAGACTTACTCTGGAAACACCATATATTTT
>once|TRBJ2-5|NA|TRBV7-9
CASSLALGQRRQETQYF
TGTGCCAGCAGCTTAGCACTCGGTCAGAGACGTCAAGAGACCCAGTACTTC
>NA|TRBJ2-1|TRBD2|TRBV28
CASSPTALALGNEQFF
TGTGCCAGCAGTCCGACCGCACTAGCGCTGGGAAATGAGCAGTTCTTC
>NA|TRBJ2-3|NA|TRBV6-1
CASSEPSTDTQYF
TGTGCCAGCAGTGAACCTAGCACAGATACGCAGTATTTT
>few|TRBJ1-5|NA|TRBV4-3
CASSQVRAYNQPQHF
TGCGCCAGCAGCCAAGTCAGGGCTTACAATCAGCCCCAGCATTTT
>NA|TRBJ2-7|NA|TRBV27
CASSLWRIIYYEQYF
TGTGCCAGCAGTTTATGGAGGATAATTTACTACGAGCAGTACTTC
>once|TRBJ1-1|TRBD1|TRBV29-1
CSVGRGRGAEAFF
TGCAGCGTCGGGAGGGGGCGAGGGGCTGAAGCTTTCTTT
>once|TRBJ2-7|TRBD2|TRBV27
CASSLSTGRAGHEQYF
TGTGCCAGCAGTTTATCCACCGGGAGGGCCGGCCACGAGCAGTACTTC
>NA|TRBJ1-1|NA|TRBV5-1
CASTPRAADTEAFF
TGCGCCAGCACCCCGAGGGCGGCGGACACTGAAGCTTTCTTT
>once|TRBJ2-2|NA|TRBV5-4
CASSFRGTGELFF
TGTGCCAGCAGCTTTCGTGGCACCGGGGAGCTGTTTTTT
>NA|TRBJ2-3|NA|TRBV3-1
CASSQDRGREGYTQYF
TGTGCCAGCAGCCAAGATCGCGGACGGGAAGGGTATACGCAGTATTTT
>NA|TRBJ1-5|NA|TRBV15
CATSRDRGSNQPQHF
TGTGCCACCAGCAGAGACAGAGGTAGCAATCAGCCCCAGCATTTT
>NA|TRBJ1-1|TRBD1|TRBV19
CASSIGQGFSGTEAFF
TGTGCCAGTAGTATCGGACAGGGATTCTCGGGGACTGAAGCTTTCTTT
>NA|TRBJ1-2|NA|TRBV4-2
CASSQAGYGYTF
TGTGCCAGCAGCCAAGCAGGGTATGGCTACACCTTC
>NA|TRBJ2-3|NA|TRBV7-9
CASSSVWDTQYF
TGTGCCAGCAGCTCCGTTTGGGATACGCAGTATTTT
>NA|TRBJ2-3|NA|TRBV6-5
CASSRGMTDTQYF
TGTGCCAGCAGCAGGGGAATGACAGATACGCAGTATTTT
>NA|TRBJ2-3|TRBD1|TRBV30
CAWSEGQGDPTYF
TGTGCCTGGAGTGAGGGACAGGGCGACCCCACCTATTTT
>NA|TRBJ1-1|TRBD1|TRBV5-1
CASSERQGTNTEAFF
TGCGCCAGCAGCGAGAGACAGGGGACGAACACTGAAGCTTTCTTT
>NA|TRBJ1-1|NA|TRBV7-9
CASSRLQNTEAFF
TGTGCCAGCAGCCGTCTGCAGAACACTGAAGCTTTCTTT
>once|TRBJ1-4|NA|TRBV7-9
CASSLGGGAEKLFF
TGTGCCAGCAGCTTAGGCGGGGGCGCGGAAAAACTGTTTTTT
>NA|TRBJ2-5|NA|TRBV3-1
CASSQERGETQYF
TGTGCCAGCAGCCAAGAAAGGGGAGAGACCCAGTACTTC
>NA|TRBJ2-1|NA|TRBV5-4
CASSPGFNLDWRNEQFF
TGTGCCAGCAGCCCCGGGTTCAATTTGGACTGGAGAAATGAGCAGTTCTTC
>NA|TRBJ2-1|TRBD1|TRBV7-9
CASSSRGTGSHNEQFF
TGTGCCAGCAGCTCACGAGGGACAGGGTCACACAATGAGCAGTTCTTC
>once|TRBJ2-3|TRBD2|TRBV2
CASTGGMTQYF
TGTGCCAGCACGGGAGGTATGACTCAGTATTTT
>once|TRBJ2-7|NA|TRBV6-5
CASSSGTLNYEQYF
TGTGCCAGCAGTTCTGGGACACTGAATTACGAGCAGTACTTC
>NA|TRBJ1-1|NA|TRBV27
CASSLSGGGEAFF
TGTGCCAGCAGTTTGTCCGGGGGTGGGGAAGCTTTCTTT
>NA|TRBJ2-1|TRBD1|TRBV7-8
CASRSPRTGDNEQFF
TGTGCCAGCAGATCCCCCAGAACAGGGGACAATGAGCAGTTCTTC
>NA|TRBJ2-1|TRBD2|TRBV9
CASSVGSGSSYNEQFF
TGTGCCAGCAGCGTAGGGAGCGGGAGCTCCTACAATGAGCAGTTCTTC
>NA|TRBJ2-2|TRBD2|TRBV12-3/TRBV12-4
CASSFLAGSIPRANTGELFF
TGTGCCAGCAGTTTTTTAGCGGGGTCGATCCCCCGTGCGAACACCGGGGAGCTGTTTTTT
>NA|TRBJ2-3|NA|TRBV11-2
CASSSDDTQYF
TGTGCCAGCAGCTCCGACGATACGCAGTATTTT
>few|TRBJ2-7|TRBD2|TRBV19
CASSLDGEGYEQYF
TGTGCCAGTAGCTTGGACGGGGAGGGCTACGAGCAGTACTTC
>NA|TRBJ1-2|NA|TRBV6-1
CASRPDSPRYGYTF
TGTGCCAGCAGACCGGACAGTCCGCGGTATGGCTACACCTTC
>NA|TRBJ2-1|NA|TRBV28
CASRGGRVSYNEQFF
TGTGCCAGCAGGGGGGGAAGGGTTTCCTACAATGAGCAGTTCTTC
>few|TRBJ2-1|TRBD2|TRBV7-3
CASSVSGRAPNEQFF
TGTGCCAGCAGCGTTAGCGGGAGGGCCCCAAATGAGCAGTTCTTC
>NA|TRBJ2-6|TRBD1|TRBV12-3/TRBV12-4
CASRSGTGVSGANVLTF
TGTGCCAGCAGATCCGGGACAGGGGTCTCTGGGGCCAACGTCCTGACTTTC
>NA|TRBJ2-1|NA|TRBV12-3/TRBV12-4
CASGVGRYNEQFF
TGTGCCAGCGGAGTTGGGAGATACAATGAGCAGTTCTTC
>NA|TRBJ2-7|TRBD2|TRBV7-8
CASSLGGLADSSYEQYF
TGTGCCAGCAGCTTAGGGGGACTAGCGGACAGCTCCTACGAGCAGTACTTC
>few|TRBJ2-7|NA|TRBV19
CASSPSGVVYEQYF
TGTGCCAGTAGTCCGTCTGGGGTGGTCTACGAGCAGTACTTC
>NA|TRBJ2-6|NA|TRBV7-3
CASSPRHRVLSGANVLTF
TGTGCCAGCAGCCCTAGGCACAGGGTTCTCTCTGGGGCCAACGTCCTGACTTTC
>NA|TRBJ1-4|TRBD1|TRBV6-1
CASSERKTGGPNEKLFF
TGTGCCAGCAGTGAACGGAAAACAGGGGGGCCTAATGAAAAACTGTTTTTT
>NA|TRBJ2-1|NA|TRBV12-3/TRBV12-4
CASTRGEGSVF
TGTGCCAGCACCAGGGGGGAGGGATCGGTCTTC
>few|TRBJ2-2|NA|TRBV3-1
CASSQGQNTGELFF
TGTGCCAGCAGCCAAGGTCAGAACACCGGGGAGCTGTTTTTT
>NA|TRBJ2-3|TRBD2|TRBV4-1
CASSRPWREYTDTQYF
TGCGCCAGCAGCCGGCCATGGCGGGAGTACACAGATACGCAGTATTTT